This T cell receptor (beta chain) was sequenced during a study of blood T cell repertoires in COVID-19. Study as a whole: Both acute and convalescent COVID-19 samples were obtained from the United States, Italy and Spain. In each case, the material was cDNA or gDNA derived from T cells, B-cell-depleted T cells, or PBMCs.

Authors' processing steps: Using reference gene primer amplification, nucleated cell counts were estimated. Repertoires were generated with immunoSEQ multiplex PCR, while TCRdb's copy carries only in-frame clones and drops some. For V, J and clone size, that table is used; D and trimming come from the DNA. The repertoire includes around 100,000 clones, approximately 88% of them detected once, and approximately 12% sits in the top ten. Germline V gene data show CDR1 as LGHNT and CDR2 as FRNRAP. Trimming took off 6 bases at V and 2 bases at J, with 19 bases between the two ends. The CDR3 has 16 amino acids.

The origin of this receptor is a human donor in a cohort sampled during active COVID-19. The material sequenced was peripheral blood. V gene TRBV12-5 combines with J gene TRBJ1-2, with D maybe TRBD1 (6 bases). The CDR3 DNA is TGTGCTAGTGGCCGGGCTACAGGGTTAGTAAACTATGGCTACACCTTC. It is translated as CASGRATGLVNYGYTF.